This T cell receptor beta chain derives from a study of blood T cell repertoires in COVID-19. As for the study in general: From T cells, B-cell-depleted T cells, or PBMCs came the material, which was cDNA or gDNA.

The V gene lost 2 bases and the J gene lost 6 bases, with 15 bases spanning the gap. Germline assignment: CDR1 LGHDT and CDR2 YNNKEL (reference sequence). This CDR3 contains 15 residues. Original processing methods: Researchers report that nucleated cell counts were estimated from reference gene primer amplification. Assay used: immunoSEQ multiplex PCR; TCRdb lists only in-frame clones, some missing. V and J calls and clone size follow that table, whereas D and trimming were derived from the DNA. The table includes roughly 76,000 clones, more than 85% detected once. The chain has TRBV3-1 (or the pseudogene TRBV3-2) and TRBJ2-3; D ambiguous. Sequencing was performed on peripheral blood. The receptor was isolated from a woman in her sixties or seventies with active COVID-19. Here the CDR3 DNA reads TGTGCCAGCAGCCAATTGGCCCCAGGCCCGGATACGCAGTATTTT. Its translation is CASSQLAPGPDTQYF.